This T cell receptor (beta chain) is drawn from a study of OX40 agonist ivuxolimab in advanced cancers. As regards this clone: Its antigen is currently unknown.

Clones were sequenced by immunoSEQ multiplex PCR, and TCRdb holds only the in-frame ones, with some missing. The table has about 72,000 clones, 80% to 90% seen once; the top ten hold about 0.94%. Study-level findings and limits: Those patients achieving a partial response at 0.1-3.0 mg/kg showed among the lowest clonal expansion. There was clonal expansion of CD4+ and CD8+ blood T cells by week 6 at 0.1 to 3.0 mg/kg.

Germline V gene data show CDR1 as MNHEY and CDR2 as SMNVEV (reference sequence). The V end lost 2 bases, the J end lost 3 bases, and 5 bases lay between the germline ends. The length of the CDR3 is 12 residues. The rearrangement joins TRBV27 to TRBJ2-7; D gene ambiguous. Source: CD4+ or CD8+ T cells sorted from blood, taken in a trial of the OX40 agonist ivuxolimab. This TCR was recovered from an adult with an advanced solid tumor such as melanoma, head and neck, liver or kidney cancer. As DNA, the CDR3 is TGTGCCAGCAGTTTAGGCGGCTACGAGCAGTACTTC. Its protein product is CASSLGGYEQYF.